This is a list of T cell receptor beta chains from one sample in a study of T cell responses to AZD1222 COVID-19 vaccine. TCRdb keeps only in-frame clones here, not all; method: immunoSEQ multiplex PCR. The repertoire has approximately 150,000 clones, 90% to 95% of them found once; the top ten carry approximately 4.6%. Specimen: peripheral blood, collected 28 days after the second AZD1222 dose. These TCRs come from an adult who received the AZD1222 COVID-19 vaccine. CDR3s leave out the opening cysteine and the closing phenylalanine or tryptophan.

v_call	j_call	cdr3_aa
TRBV28	TRBJ1-1	ASSLLMGYGGTEAF
TRBV10-2	TRBJ1-5	ASSVGHGKDQPQH
TRBV6-5	TRBJ1-1	ASTTPGGREAF
TRBV3-1/TRBV3-2	TRBJ1-1	ASSQVWGLEAF
TRBV7-2	TRBJ2-7	ASSSVSSGRTGEQY
TRBV6-1	TRBJ1-2	ASSLGGQNYGYT
TRBV5-4	TRBJ2-7	ASSSVDEQY
TRBV28	TRBJ1-5	ASSSRDGRGSNQPQH
TRBV23-1	TRBJ1-4	ASSQSRDRGGEKLF
TRBV28	TRBJ1-5	ASMVAGRNQPQH
TRBV29-1	TRBJ2-3	SVEREGVDTQY
TRBV11-1	TRBJ2-7	ASSGTSGVYEQY
TRBV3-1/TRBV3-2	TRBJ2-1	ASSPRLAGGYNEQF
TRBV11-2	TRBJ2-1	ASSLRRTGNEQF
TRBV24-1	TRBJ1-5	ATSDSGGLNQPQH
TRBV19	TRBJ1-5	ASTLPDSNQPQH
TRBV9	TRBJ2-5	ASSVGRQPVSGETQY
TRBV15	TRBJ1-5	ATSSRVSNQPQH
TRBV6-4	TRBJ1-2	ASSDSPGTNYGYT
TRBV7-9	TRBJ1-2	ASKRGQYGYT
TRBV3-1/TRBV3-2	TRBJ1-4	ASSQGREKLF
TRBV21-1	TRBJ1-2	ASSKEGVGYT
TRBV11-2	TRBJ2-1	ASSLWEREEF
TRBV24-1	TRBJ2-1	ATSDSGTGDSNEQF
TRBV29-1	TRBJ2-7	SVEPTGSHEQY
TRBV7-9	TRBJ2-1	ASTIAAYNEQF
TRBV5-6	TRBJ1-1	ASAAVQSNTEAF
TRBV9	TRBJ1-1	ASSQTLYTEAF
TRBV11-2	TRBJ2-5	ASSDGTNQETQY
TRBV6-2/TRBV6-3	TRBJ1-5	ASSKEQVWSPQH
TRBV6-2/TRBV6-3	TRBJ2-2	ASSYIALDGRYTNTGELF
TRBV5-6	TRBJ2-1	ASSLGLADYNEQF
TRBV19	TRBJ2-7	ASSIGREQY
TRBV7-9	TRBJ2-1	ASSRSKGEQF
TRBV5-4	TRBJ1-2	ASSWAGTGDYGYT
TRBV19	TRBJ1-2	ASRRTEINYGYT
TRBV29-1	TRBJ2-2	SVDLVPGAPNTGELF
TRBV20-1	TRBJ2-3	SASNRPPPDTQY
TRBV2	TRBJ2-2	ASRSTLTGELF
TRBV5-4	TRBJ2-1	ASSTLQGPAYNEQF
TRBV2	TRBJ1-2	ASSSSGADGYT
TRBV4-2	TRBJ2-7	ASSQERTATYEQY
TRBV27	TRBJ2-3	ASSSPTSGQDTQY
TRBV7-6	TRBJ1-1	ASSLGRDGYTEAF
TRBV19	TRBJ1-1	ASSFRGEAF
TRBV6-5	TRBJ2-7	ASSTGTGVYEQY
TRBV7-9	TRBJ2-1	ASSRTSGNEQF
TRBV28	TRBJ2-1	ASSLVTSASYNEQF